This TCR beta chain was identified in a study of T cell responses to AZD1222 COVID-19 vaccine. Assay used: immunoSEQ multiplex PCR; TCRdb lists only in-frame clones, some missing. The repertoire holds 150,000 to 250,000 clones, with 91% as singletons. The CDR3 length is 15 residues. Germline V gene lookup returns CDR1 SGHRS and CDR2 YFSETQ. V gave up 0 bases and J gave up 0 bases, with 7 bases separating them. This chain uses TRBV5-1 with TRBJ1-3, with unresolved D. The sequenced sample was peripheral blood, obtained 28 days after the second AZD1222 dose. The receptor comes from an adult who received the AZD1222 COVID-19 vaccine. The CDR3 spells CASSLGGDSGNTIYF. In DNA form, the CDR3 reads TGCGCCAGCAGCTTGGGCGGAGACTCTGGAAACACCATATATTTT.